The 30 T cell receptor beta chains given below trace back to one sample, sequenced in a study. Treg sorting used a CD4+CD25+CD127-/low gate. TCRdb processed the 5' RACE reads anew with MiXCR; each CDR3 protein has one entry. The repertoire has approximately 50,000 distinct CDR3 sequences, around 21% of them found once; the top ten carry 2.5% to 4%. Sequencing was done on a sample of tumor-infiltrating Tregs sorted from the breast tumor. These receptors all stem from a female donor with breast cancer.

This clonotype was observed at least ten times. The CDR3 DNA follows: TGCAGTGCCATTACAGGGTTTAGCACAGATACGCAGTATTTT. Its protein product is CSAITGFSTDTQYF. The V gene is TRBV20-1, the J gene TRBJ2-3; a weak D match, TRBD1 (6 bases). Germline V gives CDR1 DFQATT, CDR2 SNEGSKA (reference sequence). This CDR3 contains 14 residues. V lost 6 bases and J 0 bases, leaving 13 bases between the germline ends.

This rearrangement joins TRBV14 to TRBJ1-1; D gene ambiguous. The CDR3 has 12 amino acids. In germline, CDR1 is SGHDN, CDR2 FVKESK. The V end lost 3 bases, the J end lost 5 bases, and 7 bases lay between the germline ends. The CDR3 DNA sequence: TGTGCCAGCAGCCACGGGAGGACTGAAGCTTTCTTT. Translation gives CASSHGRTEAFF.

Only a few counts were recorded for this clonotype. This chain connects TRBV19 to TRBJ1-1, with TRBD1 as a possible D gene (5 bases). From germline, CDR1 is LNHDA and CDR2 SQIVND (reference sequence). CDR3 length equals 15 residues. V was clipped by 6 bases and J by 3 bases, with 17 bases between them. In DNA, the CDR3 is TGTGCCAGTAGACGTGGGGGGTTTGCCGACACTGAAGCTTTCTTT. Its protein product is CASRRGGFADTEAFF.

This clonotype was found a few times. The V and J genes are TRBV4-2 and TRBJ2-7, with 13 nucleotides matching TRBD2. Germline loops: CDR1 LGHNA, CDR2 YNFKEQ. The CDR3 extends over 20 amino acids. V trimming: 3 bases; J trimming: 3 bases; junction bases outside the gene matches: 17. The DNA of the CDR3 is TGTGCCAGCAGCCACCCGCTACGGACTAGCGGGAGTAGAGGCATCTACGAGCAGTACTTC. This gives the protein CASSHPLRTSGSRGIYEQYF.

The chain carries TRBV29-1 and TRBJ1-1; D uncertain. This CDR3 is 12 amino acids long. Germline loops: CDR1 SQVTM, CDR2 ANQGSEA. V dropped 7 bases and J dropped 8 bases, with 17 bases sitting between them. The chain's CDR3 is CSADASHGEAFF. CDR3 coding DNA: TGCAGCGCCGATGCCTCTCATGGGGAAGCTTTCTTT.

This clonotype occurred many times. The chain has TRBV10-1 and TRBJ2-1; D not certain. Trimming pared 4 bases from V and 1 base from J, leaving 8 bases between. Germline values: CDR1 WNHNN, CDR2 SYGVQD (reference sequence). CDR3 length equals 14 residues. CDR3 amino acids: CASSGGVSYNEQFF. CDR3 coding DNA: TGCGCCAGCAGTGGTGGGGTTTCCTACAATGAGCAGTTCTTC.

In its sample, this clonotype was seen a few times. This chain joins TRBV2 and TRBJ2-3, with 9 nucleotides matching TRBD2. The CDR3 totals 15 residues. Germline CDR1 reads SNHLY; CDR2 reads FYNNEI. Unmatched junction bases numbered 1, after V lost 0 bases and J lost 3 bases. This CDR3 reads CASSEASGRTDTQYF. The CDR3 region has the DNA TGTGCCAGCAGTGAAGCTAGCGGGAGAACAGATACGCAGTATTTT. Using reference TRBV2 and TRBJ2-3 for the parts outside the CDR3, the full variable domain is EPEVTQTPSHQVTQMGQEVILRCVPISNHLYFYWYRQILGQKVEFLVSFYNNEISEKSEIFDDQFSVERPDGSNFTLKIRSTKLEDSAMYFCASSEASGRTDTQYFGPGTRLTVL.

This clonotype appeared many times. The J gene is TRBJ2-3, the V gene TRBV20-1; 9 positions agree with TRBD2. Germline assignment: CDR1 DFQATT and CDR2 SNEGSKA (reference sequence). The CDR3 spans 14 residues. In DNA form, the CDR3 reads TGCACCGCCCGGCGGGAGGGATTCACAGATACGCAGTATTTT. Protein product: CTARREGFTDTQYF.

This clonotype appeared a few times. V usage is TRBV5-4 and J usage is TRBJ2-7, with 9 bases that match TRBD1. J was trimmed by 3 bases and V by 3 bases; bases with no gene match: 7. The CDR3 sequence is 15 residues long. The germline gives CDR1 SGHNT, CDR2 YYREEE (reference sequence). CDR3 sequence reads: CASSSGGDRDYEQYF. DNA of the CDR3: TGTGCCAGCAGCTCAGGTGGGGACAGGGACTACGAGCAGTACTTC. Based on the CDR3 plus reference TRBV5-4 and TRBJ2-7, the full variable domain is ETGVTQSPTHLIKTRGQQVTLRCSSQSGHNTVSWYQQALGQGPQFIFQYYREEENGRGNFPPRFSGLQFPNYSSELNVNALELDDSALYLCASSSGGDRDYEQYFGPGTRLTVT.

This clonotype was counted ten times or more. The CDR3 coding sequence is TGTGCCAGCAGCGTAGGGGGGGTAGCGGGAGCCAGTGAGACCCAGTACTTC. Its translation: CASSVGGVAGASETQYF. V usage is TRBV9 and J usage is TRBJ2-5; 9 bases line up with TRBD2. V dropped 0 bases and J dropped 5; count of bases not matched to a gene: 11. In germline, CDR1 is SGDLS, CDR2 YYNGEE. There are 17 residues in the CDR3.

This clonotype has a handful of counts. The CDR3 loop reads CASSEDRAYEQYF. DNA of the CDR3: TGTGCCAGCAGCGAGGACAGGGCCTACGAGCAGTACTTC. The V and J genes are TRBV5-6 and TRBJ2-7; TRBD1 agrees at 8 bases. The CDR3 totals 13 residues. Germline CDR1 is SGHDT and CDR2 is YYEEEE. With 4 bases clipped from V and 2 bases from J, the junction kept 2 bases outside the gene matches.

This clonotype was observed a few times. V gene TRBV4-3 combines with J gene TRBJ2-1, with TRBD2 matching 9 bases. The CDR3 sequence is 14 residues long. V dropped 4 bases and J dropped 8; count of bases not matched to a gene: 6. Germline-derived CDR1 and CDR2 are LGHNA and YSLEER. CDR3 DNA sequence: TGCGCCAGCAGCCTAGCGGGAGCAGGAGATGAGCAGTTCTTC. This encodes CASSLAGAGDEQFF.

The sample holds many counts of this clonotype. This chain joins TRBV7-2 and TRBJ2-5; D might be TRBD2 (6 bases). Trimming left V 5 bases short and J 4 bases short, with 11 bases between. The CDR3 sequence is 13 residues long. Germline V gene sequence: CDR1 SGHTA, CDR2 FQGNSA. CDR3 in amino acids: CASSPGSTETQYF. The DNA for the CDR3 is TGTGCCAGCAGCCCCGGGAGTACAGAGACCCAGTACTTC.

CDR3 DNA: TGCAGTGCTCCGACAGGGCCCACTGAAGCTTTCTTT. Its translation is CSAPTGPTEAFF. The chain is built from TRBV20-1 and TRBJ1-1; TRBD1 agrees at 7 bases. Trimming at V came to 5 bases and at J to 4 bases, leaving 4 bases not matched to a gene. Germline-derived CDR1 and CDR2 are DFQATT and SNEGSKA (reference sequence). There are 12 residues in the CDR3.

There are a few counts of this clonotype. The chain joins TRBV5-1 to TRBJ1-3; tentatively, D is TRBD1 (5 bases). The length of the CDR3 is 14 residues. Germline CDR1 reads SGHRS; CDR2 reads YFSETQ. Trimming cost V 4 bases and J 1 base, with 9 bases left between them. CDR3 coding DNA: TGCGCCAGCAGCGGAGGGGCATCTGGAAACACCATATATTTT. Its protein product is CASSGGASGNTIYF.

Concerning this clonotype: This may be a read error: a much more frequent sequence differs by one nucleotide. J is TRBJ1-2 and V is TRBV6-5; 8 bases align to TRBD1. The junction had 7 bases not matched to a gene; V was cut back by 2 bases and J by 8 bases. The CDR3 has 14 amino acids. Germline V lookup: CDR1 MNHEY, CDR2 SVGAGI. Written as DNA, the CDR3 is TGTGCCAGCAGTTACCAAGGACAGGGCAGCGGCTACACCTTC. It translates to CASSYQGQGSGYTF.

To note about this clonotype: A read error may produce the germline difference seen at one junction end. This chain connects TRBV6-1 to TRBJ2-2; D ambiguous. This CDR3 contains 12 residues. Germline loops: CDR1 MNHNS, CDR2 SASEGT. DNA of the CDR3: TGTTCCAGCAGTGGGGACACCGGGGAGCTGTTTTTT. This sequence encodes CSSSGDTGELFF.

Ten or more counts support this clonotype. The V gene is TRBV5-1, the J gene TRBJ2-7; D possibly uses TRBD1 or TRBD2 (6 bases each). The V gene lost 1 base and the J gene lost 5 bases, with 16 bases spanning the gap. Germline CDR1 reads SGHRS; CDR2 reads YFSETQ. This CDR3 region has 15 residues. CDR3 loop: CASSLTGTRRDEQYF. Written as DNA, the CDR3 is TGCGCCAGCAGCTTGACCGGGACAAGGAGGGACGAGCAGTACTTC. Combining the CDR3 with reference TRBV5-1 and TRBJ2-7 gives the whole variable domain KAGVTQTPRYLIKTRGQQVTLSCSPISGHRSVSWYQQTPGQGLQFLFEYFSETQRNKGNFPGRFSGRQFSNSRSEMNVSTLELGDSALYLCASSLTGTRRDEQYFGPGTRLTVT.

V is TRBV15 and J is TRBJ1-5; D gene uncertain. Between the trimmed V and J ends, which lost 0 bases and 8 bases, there was a span of 8 bases. CDR3 length: 13 amino acids. Germline V gives CDR1 LNHNV, CDR2 YYDKDF (reference sequence). This CDR3 is CATSRDRIKPQHF. The CDR3 DNA reads TGTGCCACCAGCAGAGATCGTATAAAGCCCCAGCATTTT. Supplemented by reference TRBV15 and TRBJ1-5, the full variable domain reads DAMVIQNPRYQVTQFGKPVTLSCSQTLNHNVMYWYQQKSSQAPKLLFHYYDKDFNNEADTPDNFQSRRPNTSFCFLDIRSPGLGDTAMYLCATSRDRIKPQHFGDGTRLSIL.

This clonotype has a count of ten or more. The chain recombines TRBV7-2 with TRBJ2-7; 7 bases are shared with TRBD2. The CDR3 is made up of 14 amino acids. After removal of 3 bases from V and 0 bases from J, the junction contained 2 bases not matched to a gene. Per the germline V gene, CDR1 is SGHTA and CDR2 is FQGNSA. CDR3 bases: TGTGCCAGCAGCTTTACGGGGGGCTCCTACGAGCAGTACTTC. This encodes CASSFTGGSYEQYF.

This clonotype was counted a few times. This chain uses TRBV5-4 with TRBJ2-3; D might be TRBD1 or TRBD2, each matching 5 bases. Deletions cut 4 bases from V and 0 bases from J, with 12 bases between. This CDR3 comprises 15 residues. Germline V gives CDR1 SGHNT, CDR2 YYREEE (reference sequence). The CDR3 here is CASSGGPQSTDTQYF. CDR3 in DNA: TGTGCCAGCAGCGGGGGACCTCAGAGCACAGATACGCAGTATTTT.

The genes are TRBV5-1 and TRBJ2-6; TRBD2 is a possible D gene (5 bases). V was cut by 0 bases and J by 4 bases, with 8 bases left in between. This CDR3 region has 15 residues. Germline CDR1 SGHRS, CDR2 YFSETQ. The CDR3: CASSLGGPGANVLTF. The CDR3 DNA follows: TGCGCCAGCAGCTTGGGAGGGCCAGGGGCCAACGTCCTGACTTTC.

This clonotype appeared a few times. This chain joins TRBV20-1 and TRBJ1-1, with 7 bases identical to TRBD1. V trimming: 2 bases; J trimming: 4 bases; junction bases outside the gene matches: 13. Germline lookup yields CDR1 DFQATT and CDR2 SNEGSKA (reference sequence). This CDR3 region has 16 residues. The CDR3 DNA reads as TGCAGTGCTAGAAGCCGGAAGAGGGGGCGACCCACTGAAGCTTTCTTT. This codes for CSARSRKRGRPTEAFF.

Ten or more counts support this clonotype. The chain carries TRBV5-1 and TRBJ2-3; D call uncertain. With 4 bases removed from V and 5 bases from J, the gap between germline ends came to 14 bases. The CDR3 is 14 amino acids. Per germline, CDR1 SGHRS and CDR2 YFSETQ. In DNA form, the CDR3 reads TGCGCCAGCAGCCCCGGGCAGTTAATAGATACGCAGTATTTT. Translation: CASSPGQLIDTQYF.

In its sample, this clonotype was seen many times. The chain recombines TRBV6-2 or TRBV6-3 with TRBJ2-3, with D tentatively TRBD2 (6 bases). Germline-derived CDR1 and CDR2 are MNHEY and SVGEGT. The V gene lost 5 bases and the J gene lost 1 base, with 16 bases spanning the gap. The CDR3 sequence is 16 residues long. CDR3 sequence reads: CASSRERAPGTDTQYF. The CDR3 DNA is TGTGCCAGCAGTCGCGAGCGGGCCCCAGGCACAGATACGCAGTATTTT.

The chain links TRBV4-2 to TRBJ2-5, with 9 bases fitting TRBD2. The ends lost 4 bases at V and 4 bases at J; junction bases unmatched: 7. Germline V gene lookup returns CDR1 LGHNA and CDR2 YNFKEQ. The CDR3 is made up of 15 amino acids. CDR3 sequence (DNA): TGTGCCAGCAGCCCGGGGGCGGGAGGGGTAGAGACCCAGTACTTC. Translation: CASSPGAGGVETQYF.

This clonotype came up a few times. This chain links TRBV4-1 with TRBJ1-1; possibly TRBD1 for D (5 bases). CDR1 is MGHRA and CDR2 is YSYEKL in the germline V gene. Trimming removed 4 bases from V and 5 bases from J, with 17 bases in between. The CDR3 contains 15 residues. CDR3 nucleotides: TGCGCCAGCAGCCCCGTTCGGGCTGGGGGAACTGAAGCTTTCTTT. Its protein product is CASSPVRAGGTEAFF.

This chain uses TRBV6-2 or TRBV6-3 with TRBJ2-7; D possibly uses TRBD1 or TRBD2 (5 bases each). This CDR3 has 13 residues. CDR1 and CDR2 (germline): MNHEY, SVGEGT. The V and J ends lost 8 bases and 3 bases respectively, with 14 bases between them. In nucleotides, the CDR3 is TGTGCCAGCGCCGGGGCAACGTTCTACGAGCAGTACTTC. It is translated as CASAGATFYEQYF.

This clonotype was seen more than once but under ten times. V and J are TRBV5-1 and TRBJ2-1, with D possibly TRBD2 on 6 matching bases. Trimming took 1 base from V and 7 from J, leaving 12 bases between them. CDR1 and CDR2 (germline): SGHRS, YFSETQ. The CDR3 is made up of 14 amino acids. The CDR3 coding sequence is TGCGCCAGCAGCTTGACCGGAGGAGGGAATGAGCAGTTCTTC. Its protein product is CASSLTGGGNEQFF.

J is TRBJ2-1 and V is TRBV5-1; 14 bases match TRBD2. With 6 bases clipped from V and 6 bases from J, the junction kept 2 bases outside the gene matches. The germline V gene encodes CDR1 SGHRS and CDR2 YFSETQ. The CDR3 consists of 14 residues. The CDR3 protein is CASKGTSGGNEQFF. CDR3 coding DNA: TGCGCCAGCAAAGGGACTAGCGGGGGCAATGAGCAGTTCTTC.